The T cell receptor beta chain under discussion was sequenced for a study of vaccination and CD4 T cells after COVID-19. The CDR3 is 14 amino acids. The V end was cut by 5 bases, the J end by 8 bases, with 18 bases between. The germline V gene has CDR1 LNHDA and CDR2 SQIVND (reference sequence). As regards this clonotype: No antigen is known for it.

The Oncomine TCR Beta short-read assay was what sequenced the DNA obtained from cultured CD4+ T cells. TCRdb recomputed calls from the PCR reads with MiXCR, one row per CDR3 protein. The table includes approximately 15,000 distinct CDR3 sequences, roughly 50% detected once. Treatment noted: approximately 9-day PBMC culture with coronavirus spike peptide pools or control peptides (ViraFEST assay). With 10 ug/ml peptide pools and roughly 9.4 IU/ml IL-2, PBMCs were cultured at approximately 2 million per well. The sequenced sample was CD4+ T cells from blood, cultured in vitro. This chain uses TRBV19 with TRBJ1-1; no clear D gene. The receptor was derived from a human donor who had recovered from COVID-19. For the CDR3, the DNA is TGTGCCAGTAGTCTACCGGCGGAGGAATCCGAAGCTTTCTTT. Translating gives CASSLPAEESEAFF.